This record concerns one TCR beta chain sequence. CDR1 and CDR2 from the germline V gene are SGDLS and YYNGEE. The length of the CDR3 is 15 residues. The V and J ends lost 3 bases and 5 bases respectively, with 17 bases between them. These data are taken from a study of OX40 agonist ivuxolimab in advanced cancers. Libraries were prepared by immunoSEQ multiplex PCR; TCRdb keeps only in-frame clonotypes and omits some of them. The table records approximately 73,000 clones, 85% to 90% of them present only once. The TCR was taken from an adult with an advanced solid tumor such as melanoma, head and neck, liver or kidney cancer. Sequences were derived from CD4+ or CD8+ T cells sorted from blood, sampled in a trial of the OX40 agonist ivuxolimab. The chain uses TRBV9 and TRBJ1-1; D might be TRBD1 (5 bases). For the CDR3, the DNA is TGTGCCAGCAGCGCCTCGGGACTCACTTCGACTGAAGCTTTCTTT. Translated: CASSASGLTSTEAFF.